This T cell receptor (beta chain) was captured by sequencing in a study of identical twins. Study results and limitations: Excess sharing by twins proved weaker in beta out-of-frame sequences. Researchers caution that invariant MAIT and iNKT cells could partly confound zero-insertion analyses.

In this sample, this clonotype turned up many times. Its matching antigen is unknown. Only healthy Caucasians were enrolled as donors. V was shortened by 3 bases and J by 4 bases, with 12 bases between the two germline ends. CDR1 and CDR2 from the germline V gene are MNHNS and SASEGT. CDR3 size: 14 residues. In TCRdb, the 5' RACE reads were re-called with MiXCR into one record per CDR3 protein. The data show about 150,000 distinct CDR3 sequences, with roughly 3.5% seen just once and approximately 7.7% held by the top ten. V gene TRBV6-1 combines with J gene TRBJ1-2; D unresolved. The sequence came from a man between 18 and 35 years old in good health. The material sequenced was memory T cells sorted from blood. Here the CDR3 reads CASSERPTSYGYTF. The CDR3 DNA reads as TGTGCCAGCAGTGAGCGGCCCACATCCTATGGCTACACCTTC.